This is a list of T cell receptor beta chains from one sample in a study of T cell responses to AZD1222 COVID-19 vaccine. Sequencing was performed with immunoSEQ multiplex PCR; in TCRdb, only in-frame clones are kept and a portion is missing. The table lists around 140,000 clones, about 91% of them singletons. The sequencing here drew on peripheral blood, taken 28 days after the second AZD1222 dose. These receptors were taken from an adult who received the AZD1222 COVID-19 vaccine. CDR3s include the opening cysteine and the closing phenylalanine or tryptophan. A D gene is named only where the DNA matches it firmly. Rows may omit the clone size; those that give it use once, few, many or a size class.

j_call clone_size v_call d_call cdr3_nt cdr3_aa
TRBJ2-2 - TRBV18 - TGTGCGATGAGCGGAGCAGCGGGGAACACCGGGGAGCTGTTTTTT CAMSGAAGNTGELFF
TRBJ1-1 few TRBV12-5 - TGTGCTAGTGGTTTCATCCTAACATCCACAGGCGGTGTAATAGACACTGAAGCTTTCTTT CASGFILTSTGGVIDTEAFF
TRBJ2-1 - TRBV5-1 TRBD2 TGCGCCAGCAGCTTGGCGAGCGGGAGGGCCGTTGAGCAGTTCTTC CASSLASGRAVEQFF
TRBJ2-1 - TRBV5-1 TRBD2 TGCGCCAGCAGCTCTGGACGGGAGGACAATGAGCAGTTCTTC CASSSGREDNEQFF
TRBJ1-2 - TRBV19 TRBD1 TGTGCCAGTATGCAGGGGGCTAATGGCTACACCTTC CASMQGANGYTF
TRBJ2-1 once TRBV6-5 - TGTGCCAGCACCCCCGGGGGCACCTACAATGAGCAGTTCTTC CASTPGGTYNEQFF
TRBJ1-3 few TRBV5-8 TRBD1 TGTGCCAGCAGCTCCAGGACAGGAAGTAACACCATATATTTT CASSSRTGSNTIYF
TRBJ1-1 once TRBV6-5 - TGTGCCAGCCTGGACACCTTGAACACTGAAGCTTTCTTT CASLDTLNTEAFF
TRBJ1-2 - TRBV5-4 - TGTGCCAGCAGCTTGGTAGGCAGACCTAACTATGGCTACACCTTC CASSLVGRPNYGYTF
TRBJ1-4 - TRBV4-1 - TGCGCCAGCAGTACAACTAATGAAAAACTGTTTTTT CASSTTNEKLFF
TRBJ1-1 once TRBV12-3/TRBV12-4 - TGTGCCAGCAGTTTTGGGATTTACGCTGAAGCTTTCTTT CASSFGIYAEAFF
TRBJ1-2 - TRBV7-2 - TGTGCCAGCAGCTTACTTCCCCCCCTTTGGGGCTACACCTTC CASSLLPPLWGYTF
TRBJ2-5 - TRBV30 - TGTGCCTGGAGGGATCTAGGGAAAGAGACCCAGTACTTC CAWRDLGKETQYF
TRBJ1-4 - TRBV27 - TGTGCCAGCAGTTTATCTCAGGGAAATGAAAAACTGTTTTTT CASSLSQGNEKLFF
TRBJ1-2 - TRBV10-1 - TGCGCCAGCAGTGATGATCGTAACTATGGCTACACCTTC CASSDDRNYGYTF
TRBJ2-1 - TRBV11-2 TRBD1 TGTGCCAGCAGCCCGAGAGAGGGGGCAGGTGAGCAGTTCTTC CASSPREGAGEQFF
TRBJ1-6 - TRBV5-6 - TGTGCCAGCAGCTTGGCCTATAATTCACCCCTCCACTTT CASSLAYNSPLHF
TRBJ1-1 - TRBV9 - TGTGCCAGCAGCATGAATTCGGTGAACACTGAAGCTTTCTTT CASSMNSVNTEAFF
TRBJ2-1 - TRBV3-1/TRBV3-2 TRBD2 TGTGCCAGCAGCGGACTAGCGGGGGTGTACAATGAGCAGTTCTTC CASSGLAGVYNEQFF
TRBJ2-1 - TRBV6-6 - TGTGCCAGCAGTTACTCGGTCTCCCGGGGGGAGCAGTTCTTC CASSYSVSRGEQFF
TRBJ1-2 - TRBV29-1 - TGCAGCGTCGGTGATCGGGGGGGATACACCTTC CSVGDRGGYTF
TRBJ2-1 medium-sized TRBV7-9 TRBD2 TGTGCCAGCAGCTTAGCGCTAAGGGGGGCGGGGGGCCCAAACAATGAGCAGTTCTTC CASSLALRGAGGPNNEQFF
TRBJ2-2 - TRBV2 - TGTGCCAGCACAGAGAACACCGGGGAGCTGTTTTTT CASTENTGELFF
TRBJ1-4 - TRBV4-3 - TGCGCCAGCAGCCTCTTAGGAGGGTTTGCAACTAATGAAAAACTGTTTTTT CASSLLGGFATNEKLFF
TRBJ1-2 - TRBV29-1 TRBD1 TGCAGCGTTGCCGGGACAGGGAGTGGCTACACCTTC CSVAGTGSGYTF
TRBJ2-1 - TRBV9 TRBD2 TGTGCCAGCAGCGTAGTTGGAGCGGGAGGGTTAAATGAGCAGTTCTTC CASSVVGAGGLNEQFF
TRBJ1-3 - TRBV4-1 - TGCGCCAGCAGCTCCTCCCTGAGGGGAACTGGAAACACCATATATTTT CASSSSLRGTGNTIYF
TRBJ1-1 - TRBV27 TRBD1 TGTGCCAGCAGTCCCCAGGGGGGGGACATGAACACTGAAGCTTTCTTT CASSPQGGDMNTEAFF
TRBJ1-1 - TRBV4-1 TRBD1 TGCGCCAGCAGCCAGGTCGACAGGGCCGTAGGGGAAGCTTTCTTT CASSQVDRAVGEAFF
TRBJ1-1 - TRBV25-1 - TGTGCCAGCAGTGGGAGAGACACCGGGGTTTACACTGAAGCTTTCTTT CASSGRDTGVYTEAFF
TRBJ2-7 - TRBV2 TRBD2 TGTGCCATCCATCAAGGACTAGCGGGAGGGGAGCAGTACTTC CAIHQGLAGGEQYF
TRBJ1-5 - TRBV10-3 TRBD1 TGTGCCATCAGCGCCGGGACAGGGTACAATCAGCCCCAGCATTTT CAISAGTGYNQPQHF
TRBJ2-7 - TRBV7-9 - TGTGCCAGCAGCTTAGCGGGCGGAACCGACGAGCAGTACTTC CASSLAGGTDEQYF
TRBJ1-4 - TRBV28 - TGTGCCAGCAAAGACCCAACGAGGGAAGGAAAACTGTTTTTT CASKDPTREGKLFF
TRBJ2-3 - TRBV23-1 - TGCGCCAGCAGACCCGAACGAACGACCAGCACAGATACGCAGTATTTT CASRPERTTSTDTQYF
TRBJ1-1 - TRBV19 - TGTGCCAGTAGTGTAGGACACTCGAACACTGAAGCTTTCTTT CASSVGHSNTEAFF
TRBJ1-3 few TRBV5-4 - TGTGCCAGCAGCTTGAATTCGGGGGAAAACACCATATATTTT CASSLNSGENTIYF
TRBJ2-5 - TRBV5-5 - TGTGCCAGCAGCTTGGCTCCGGGACGAGAGACCCAGTACTTC CASSLAPGRETQYF
TRBJ1-1 once TRBV11-2 - TGTGCCAGCAGTCGCAGCGAAATGAACACTGAAGCTTTCTTT CASSRSEMNTEAFF
TRBJ1-1 once TRBV2 - TGTGCCAGCAGTGGATTCAGGGGCCCCCTTATTCGGAACACTGAAGCTTTCTTT CASSGFRGPLIRNTEAFF
TRBJ1-6 - TRBV7-9 TRBD1 TGTGCCAGCGAAGCGTCCACCCAACCGTACAGGGGAAATTCACCCCTCCACTTT CASEASTQPYRGNSPLHF
TRBJ1-2 - TRBV28 TRBD1 TGTGCCAGCAGTAGGCTGGGGACAGCTAACTATGGCTACACCTTC CASSRLGTANYGYTF
TRBJ2-1 - TRBV7-9 - TGTGCCAGCAGCTTAAACTTAAATGAGCAGTTCTTC CASSLNLNEQFF
TRBJ2-7 - TRBV6-5 - TGTGCCAGCAGTCCCCGGCCTTACGAGCAGTACTTC CASSPRPYEQYF
TRBJ1-1 - TRBV6-2/TRBV6-3 - TGTGCCAGCAGTTTTTGGACAGCGAACACTGAAGCTTTCTTT CASSFWTANTEAFF
TRBJ1-5 - TRBV6-2/TRBV6-3 - TGTGCCAGCAGTCTAGTCGACAGATCCGATTATCAGCCCCAGCATTTT CASSLVDRSDYQPQHF
TRBJ1-6 - TRBV18 TRBD1 TGTGCCAGCTCATCCAGCGGGACAGGGGGCCGTTCACCCCTCCACTTT CASSSSGTGGRSPLHF
TRBJ1-2 - TRBV10-3 TRBD1 TGTGCCATCCCGGGACAGGGTAACTATGGCTACACCTTC CAIPGQGNYGYTF
TRBJ2-1 - TRBV6-4 TRBD2 TGTGCCAGCAGTGACTCCGGGACTAGCGGGAGCAATGAGCAGTTCTTC CASSDSGTSGSNEQFF
TRBJ1-1 - TRBV12-3/TRBV12-4 - TGTGCCAGCAGCCACGTTGGGTTAGCTTTCTTT CASSHVGLAFF
TRBJ2-5 - TRBV5-4 - TGTGCCAGCAGCTTGGTAGAGAAAGAGACCCAGTACTTC CASSLVEKETQYF
TRBJ1-2 - TRBV6-2/TRBV6-3 TRBD1 TGTGCCAGCAGTTCACTGACAGGGTCCTATGGCTACACCTTC CASSSLTGSYGYTF
TRBJ2-7 - TRBV11-2 - TGTGCCAGCAGCTTACTGAGGGTCAACGAGCAGTACTTC CASSLLRVNEQYF
TRBJ2-2 - TRBV7-2 - TGTGCCAGCAGACTCAGGATGTCGGACACCGGGGAGCTGTTTTTT CASRLRMSDTGELFF
TRBJ1-2 - TRBV10-3 - TGTGCCATCAGTGCCGTTAACGAGGCCGGCTACACCTTC CAISAVNEAGYTF
TRBJ2-2 once TRBV12-3/TRBV12-4 - TGTGCCAGCAGGGGGGGCAACACCGGGGAGCTGTTTTTT CASRGGNTGELFF